This T cell receptor beta chain is from a study of shared clonotypes between healthy human individuals. Study context: Used for every donor were three CD4 naive, three CD4 memory, two CD8 naive and one CD8 memory plate.

Study-level results: It was only blood that was sampled, and tissue repertoires likely differ.

The investigators split CD4+ cells into a CD45RA+ naive subset and a CD45RA-negative memory subset. Per the germline V gene, CDR1 is LNHDA and CDR2 is SQIVND (reference sequence). The length of the CDR3 is 14 residues. Trimming stripped 6 bases from V and 4 bases from J, with 15 bases between. With respect to this clone: Its antigen is not known.

Assay: immunoSEQ multiplex PCR; the TCRdb copy retains only in-frame clones and omits some. The data hold 300,000 to 400,000 clones, with 74% observed a single time. Sequencing was done on a sample of memory CD4+ T cells sorted from blood. Subset specified: CD45RA-negative fraction. This TCR came from a man aged 25 to 40 in good health. V is TRBV19 and J is TRBJ1-1; D gene ambiguous. This CDR3 is CASRARAVATEAFF. DNA of the CDR3: TGTGCCAGTAGGGCCCGGGCGGTTGCCACTGAAGCTTTCTTT. The whole variable domain, remainder taken from reference TRBV19 and TRBJ1-1, is DGGITQSPKYLFRKEGQNVTLSCEQNLNHDAMYWYRQDPGQGLRLIYYSQIVNDFQKGDIAEGYSVSREKKESFPLTVTSAQKNPTAFYLCASRARAVATEAFFGQGTRLTVV.